The 3 T cell receptor beta chains below were found in one sample sequenced in a study of blood T cells in healthy people across ages. PCR was performed a second time for roughly 7 to 11 cycles using a sample-barcoded 5' primer and a J-beta primer mix. In TCRdb, the 5' RACE reads were re-called with MiXCR into one record per CDR3 protein. The sample yields about 1 million distinct CDR3 sequences, under 30% seen once. These same data were also listed under a study on T cells of mothers and their children.

Sequences were obtained from blood. These receptors originate from a girl aged 2-10 years in good health.

This chain links TRBV7-2 with TRBJ2-7; TRBD2 aligns across 13 bases. V shed 5 bases, J shed 7 bases, and the junction held 14 bases outside the gene matches. Looked up from germline, CDR1 is SGHTA and CDR2 is FQGNSA. The CDR3 length is 17 residues. In DNA form, the CDR3 reads TGTGCCAGCAGCGCAGGACTAGCGGGAGTGCCCTTTATAGAGCAGTACTTC. It yields the protein CASSAGLAGVPFIEQYF.

This clonotype was counted a few times. The genes are TRBV5-1 and TRBJ2-5, with 7 positions matching TRBD1. The DNA end is more similar to TRBJ2-1, so the J call may be wrong. This CDR3 contains 15 residues. CDR1 SGHRS and CDR2 YFSETQ come from the germline V gene. CDR3 loop: CASTTGKTGANEQFF. DNA of the CDR3: TGCGCCAGTACAACTGGAAAAACAGGGGCCAATGAGCAGTTCTTC.

In this sample, this clonotype turned up many times. The DNA of the CDR3 is TGTGCCAGCAGCTCGGGACCGACGTCCCCCGAGCAGTACTTC. Translating gives CASSSGPTSPEQYF. This rearrangement joins TRBV7-3 to TRBJ2-7; perhaps D is TRBD1 or TRBD2 (5 bases each). CDR3 length: 14 residues. Germline CDR1 SGHTA, CDR2 FQGTGA. Trimming stripped 4 bases from V and 6 bases from J, with 16 bases between.